The rows below give T cell receptor beta chains drawn from one sample of a study of blood T cell repertoires in COVID-19. Libraries were prepared by immunoSEQ multiplex PCR; TCRdb keeps only in-frame clonotypes and omits some of them. The repertoire consists of over 85,000 clones, with under 75% occurring once and the leading ten covering about 8.3%. The sequenced sample was peripheral blood. The receptors here all came from a woman in her sixties or seventies with acute or convalescent COVID-19. Each CDR3 is given with its conserved first and last residue. Clone size is not always given. Where it is, it says once, few, many or a class for expanded clones.

V gene	J gene	clone size	CDR3 protein
TRBV11-2	TRBJ2-2	-	CASSSYSYANTGELFF
TRBV5-5	TRBJ2-7	-	CASTGIRGGGYEQYF
TRBV30	TRBJ2-1	-	CAWSPTYNEQFF
TRBV5-1	TRBJ2-3	many	CASSPSSGGISTDTQYF
TRBV4-2	TRBJ2-4	-	CASSPGTSGPGFQYF
TRBV4-1	TRBJ1-1	-	CASSQKEQGNTEAFF
TRBV30	TRBJ1-2	few	CAWNLDPGNGYTF
TRBV2	TRBJ1-3	once	CASSGLQGLSGNTIYF
TRBV5-1	TRBJ2-1	-	CASSLTGETSYNEQFF
TRBV7-8	TRBJ1-3	few	CASSQRRINGNTIYF
TRBV7-9	TRBJ1-1	-	CANQDRDSNTEAFF
TRBV29-1	TRBJ1-1	few	CSFNRGGTEAFF
TRBV3-1/TRBV3-2	TRBJ2-3	once	CASSQTSSTDTQYF
TRBV11-2	TRBJ2-2	few	CASSFGTGNTGELFF
TRBV2	TRBJ2-5	-	CATQGLSGETQYF
TRBV27	TRBJ1-6	-	CASSYILRTGINSPLHF
TRBV7-2	TRBJ1-4	-	CASSEGTGRSEKLFF
TRBV15	TRBJ2-7	-	CATSRGGIGGDYEQYF
TRBV13	TRBJ1-2	-	CASGPAGERGYTF
TRBV24-1	TRBJ1-2	-	CATSDLGRQNGYTF
TRBV28	TRBJ1-1	-	CASRGQFEAFF
TRBV6-2/TRBV6-3	TRBJ1-6	-	CASSILLVGTGNSPLHF
TRBV29-1	TRBJ1-2	-	CSVARQGAAGYTF
TRBV19	TRBJ2-5	-	CASSKTGAGETQYF
TRBV4-3	TRBJ2-3	-	CASSHMVPGTGRDTQYF
TRBV27	TRBJ1-1	-	CASSPHRLAEAFF
TRBV7-3	TRBJ2-1	-	CASAGTEKSRYNEQFF
TRBV6-2/TRBV6-3	TRBJ1-1	-	CASSDRSGGTEAFF
TRBV3-1/TRBV3-2	TRBJ2-7	few	CASSQGRGETYEQYF
TRBV6-5	TRBJ2-7	-	CASSYSRVLSYEQYF
TRBV6-1	TRBJ2-5	few	CASSEVGTGGPRKETQYF